This T cell receptor beta chain is from a study of cytomegalovirus exposure and HLA in healthy donors. Trimming at V came to 2 bases and at J to 6 bases, leaving 12 bases not matched to a gene. This CDR3 is 19 amino acids long. Germline V gene data show CDR1 as SGHVS and CDR2 as FQNEAQ. The study ran its PCR with 60 Vbeta and 13 Jbeta primers. Libraries were prepared by immunoSEQ multiplex PCR; TCRdb keeps only in-frame clonotypes and omits some of them. This table holds hundreds of thousands of clones, 70% to 90% found once. The source of this sequence is a girl aged 2 to 10 in good health and CMV-seronegative. The chain combines TRBV7-8 with TRBJ2-2, with 13 bases lining up with TRBD2. The source material was PBMCs. The CDR3 loop is CASSLPGTSGTPGPGELFF. The CDR3, as DNA: TGTGCCAGCAGCTTACCCGGGACTAGCGGGACCCCCGGGCCCGGGGAGCTGTTTTTT.